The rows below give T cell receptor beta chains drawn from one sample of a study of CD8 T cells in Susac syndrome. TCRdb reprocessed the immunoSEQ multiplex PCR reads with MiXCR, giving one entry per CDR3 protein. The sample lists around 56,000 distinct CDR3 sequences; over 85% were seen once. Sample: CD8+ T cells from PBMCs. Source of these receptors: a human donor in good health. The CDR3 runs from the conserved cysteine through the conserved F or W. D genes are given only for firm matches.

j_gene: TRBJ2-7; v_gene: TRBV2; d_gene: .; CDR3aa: CASHDRDYTYEQYF; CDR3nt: TGTGCCAGCCACGACAGGGACTATACCTACGAGCAGTACTTC
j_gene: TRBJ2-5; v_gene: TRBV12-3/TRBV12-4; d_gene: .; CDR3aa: CASSVRRETQYF; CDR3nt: TGTGCCAGCAGTGTCAGGAGGGAGACCCAGTACTTC
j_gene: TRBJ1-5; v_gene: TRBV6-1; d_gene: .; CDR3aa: CASSEAQDRETYQPQHF; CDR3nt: TGTGCCAGCAGTGAAGCGCAGGACAGAGAGACCTATCAGCCCCAGCATTTT
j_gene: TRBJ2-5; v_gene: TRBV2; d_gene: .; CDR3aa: CASSEFGTEFQETQYF; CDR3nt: TGTGCCAGCAGTGAGTTCGGGACTGAATTCCAAGAGACCCAGTACTTC
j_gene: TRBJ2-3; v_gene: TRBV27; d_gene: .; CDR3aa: CASQRGLQTDTQYF; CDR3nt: TGTGCCAGCCAAAGAGGACTCCAAACAGATACGCAGTATTTT
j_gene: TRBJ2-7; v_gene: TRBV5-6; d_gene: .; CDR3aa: CASSPPTGLTGEQYF; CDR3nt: TGTGCCAGCAGCCCCCCGACGGGGTTAACCGGCGAGCAGTACTTC
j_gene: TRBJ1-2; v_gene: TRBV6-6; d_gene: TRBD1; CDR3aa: CASSYGGQAGYTF; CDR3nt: TGTGCCAGCAGTTACGGGGGACAGGCTGGCTACACCTTC
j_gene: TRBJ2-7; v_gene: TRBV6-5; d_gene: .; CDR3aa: CASSYRETYEQYF; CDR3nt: TGTGCCAGCAGTTACAGGGAAACCTACGAGCAGTACTTC
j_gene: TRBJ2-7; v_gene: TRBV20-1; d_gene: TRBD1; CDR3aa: CSARDRERHEQYF; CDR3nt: TGCAGTGCTAGGGACAGGGAAAGGCACGAGCAGTACTTC
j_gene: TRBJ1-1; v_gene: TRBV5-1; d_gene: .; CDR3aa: CASSLGGLLLGTEAFF; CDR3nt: TGCGCCAGCAGCTTGGGGGGACTCCTCCTAGGCACTGAAGCTTTCTTT
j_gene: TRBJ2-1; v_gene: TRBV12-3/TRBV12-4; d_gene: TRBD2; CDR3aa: CASSSGGPYNEQFF; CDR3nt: TGTGCCAGCAGCTCGGGGGGGCCCTACAATGAGCAGTTCTTC
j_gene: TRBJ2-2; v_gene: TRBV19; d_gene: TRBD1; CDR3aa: CATAPTGDFTGELFF; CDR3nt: TGTGCCACCGCCCCGACAGGGGACTTCACCGGGGAGCTGTTTTTT
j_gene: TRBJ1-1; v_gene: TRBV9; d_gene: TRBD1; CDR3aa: CASSVEGAKDTEAFF; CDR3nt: TGTGCCAGCAGCGTAGAGGGGGCAAAGGACACTGAAGCTTTCTTT
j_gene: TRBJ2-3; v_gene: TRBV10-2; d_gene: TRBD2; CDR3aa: CASIDTGTSVDTQYF; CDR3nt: TGCGCCAGCATTGATACCGGGACTAGCGTTGATACGCAGTATTTT
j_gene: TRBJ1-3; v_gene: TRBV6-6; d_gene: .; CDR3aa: CATTPGTYSGNTIYF; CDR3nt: TGTGCCACCACGCCTGGGACTTACTCTGGAAACACCATATATTTT
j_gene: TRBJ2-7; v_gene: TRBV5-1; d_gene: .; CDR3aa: CASTWAGDYEQYF; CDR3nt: TGCGCCAGCACCTGGGCGGGCGACTACGAGCAGTACTTC